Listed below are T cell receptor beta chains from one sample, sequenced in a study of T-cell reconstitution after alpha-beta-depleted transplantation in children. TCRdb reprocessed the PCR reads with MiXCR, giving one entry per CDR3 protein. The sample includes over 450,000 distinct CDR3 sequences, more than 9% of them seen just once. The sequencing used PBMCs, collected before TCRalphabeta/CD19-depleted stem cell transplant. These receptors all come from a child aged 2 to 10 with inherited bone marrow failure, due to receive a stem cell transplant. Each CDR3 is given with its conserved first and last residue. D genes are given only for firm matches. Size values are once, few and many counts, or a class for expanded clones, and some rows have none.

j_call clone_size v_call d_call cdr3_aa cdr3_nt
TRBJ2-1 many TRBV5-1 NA CASSLAAVSNNEQFF TGCGCCAGCAGCTTGGCTGCAGTGAGTAACAATGAGCAGTTCTTC
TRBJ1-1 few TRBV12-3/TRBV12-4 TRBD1 CASSLTGAATEAFF TGTGCCAGCAGTTTGACAGGGGCGGCGACTGAAGCTTTCTTT
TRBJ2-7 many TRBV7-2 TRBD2 CASSPSGSGIYEQYF TGTGCCAGCAGCCCCAGCGGGAGTGGTATCTACGAGCAGTACTTC
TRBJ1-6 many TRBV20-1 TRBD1 CSAESGGGIDSPLHF TGCAGTGCGGAATCAGGGGGCGGTATTGATTCACCCCTCCACTTT
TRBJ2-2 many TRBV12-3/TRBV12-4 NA CASSSQGNTGELFF TGCGCCAGCAGCTCACAGGGTAACACCGGGGAGCTGTTTTTT
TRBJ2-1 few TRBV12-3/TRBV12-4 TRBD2 CASKLAGGLIFNEQFF TGTGCCAGCAAACTAGCGGGAGGACTGATATTTAATGAGCAGTTCTTC
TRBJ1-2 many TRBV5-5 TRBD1 CASSYRGRTSGYTF TGTGCCAGCAGCTACAGGGGGCGAACAAGTGGCTACACCTTC
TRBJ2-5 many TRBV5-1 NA CASSWEGDVETQYF TGCGCCAGCAGCTGGGAGGGGGACGTAGAGACCCAGTACTTC
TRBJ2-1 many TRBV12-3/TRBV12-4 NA CASSLRSGSGYDEQFF TGTGCCAGCAGTTTAAGGTCGGGTTCGGGATACGATGAGCAGTTCTTC
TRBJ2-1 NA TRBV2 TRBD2 CASSVASGRPNEQFF TGTGCCAGCAGTGTCGCTAGCGGTCGGCCCAATGAGCAGTTCTTC
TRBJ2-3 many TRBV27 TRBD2 CASSLQVASGKDTQYF TGTGCCAGCAGTTTACAAGTAGCTAGCGGTAAAGATACGCAGTATTTT